The clone carrying this T cell receptor beta chain was found many times. The CDR3 runs to 16 residues. Germline values: CDR1 SGHAT, CDR2 FQNNGV. Trimming left V 3 bases short and J 7 bases short, with 22 bases between. Construction of TCR beta libraries relied on iRepertoire HTBI primers and on Arm-PCR targeting CDR3 regions. TCRdb re-analysed the multiplex PCR reads in MiXCR, keeping a single row per CDR3 protein. Of hundreds of thousands of distinct CDR3 sequences detected, around 12% appear once; the ten largest clones hold over 7%. This entry is derived from a study of regulatory T cells in long-lasting Graves disease. The time point is: newly diagnosed GD, antithyroid drugs for less than 3 months. PBMC RNA served as the TCR library source. These data also featured in a second study, about T cells in Graves' hyperthyroidism and ophthalmopathy.

This material consisted of peripheral blood mononuclear cells (PBMCs), taken at new diagnosis, from a patient treated with antithyroid drugs. The chain employs TRBV11-2 and TRBJ2-7, with unresolved D. The receptor comes from a woman aged 25 to 45 with Graves disease. CDR3 amino acids: CASSFAASRPLGEQYF. The CDR3 DNA follows: TGTGCCAGCAGCTTTGCCGCGTCCCGACCGTTAGGAGAGCAGTACTTC.